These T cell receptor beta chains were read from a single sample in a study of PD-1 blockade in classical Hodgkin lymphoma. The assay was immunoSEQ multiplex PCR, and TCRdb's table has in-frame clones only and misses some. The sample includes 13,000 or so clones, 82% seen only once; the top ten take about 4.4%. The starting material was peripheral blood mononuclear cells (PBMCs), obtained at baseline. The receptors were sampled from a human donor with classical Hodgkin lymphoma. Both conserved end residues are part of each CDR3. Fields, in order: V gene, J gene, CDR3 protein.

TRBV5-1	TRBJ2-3	CASSLVPGQPYTDTQYF
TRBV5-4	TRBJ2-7	CASSKGLAALTYEQYF
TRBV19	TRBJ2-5	CASSIAGTVFYF
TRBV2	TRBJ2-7	CAISLLYEQYF
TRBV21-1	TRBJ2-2	CASSKFGLLFF
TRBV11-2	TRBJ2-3	CASSLFHLQRQYF
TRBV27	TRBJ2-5	CASSPNPFSGEKETQYF
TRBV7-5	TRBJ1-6	CVRSLMAGQGHLHF
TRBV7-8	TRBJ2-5	CASRNIMAGSKETQYF
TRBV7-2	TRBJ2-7	CASSLVPGTYEQYF
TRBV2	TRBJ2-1	CASSEGQLNEQFF
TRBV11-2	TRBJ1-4	CASSSRSSGDQLFF
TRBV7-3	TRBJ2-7	CASSFPGYEQYF
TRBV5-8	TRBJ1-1	CASSPEMNTEAFF
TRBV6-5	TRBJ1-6	CASKRWNSPLHF
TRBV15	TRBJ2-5	CATSRDWLAGAQETQYF
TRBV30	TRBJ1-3	CAWCSDSGNTIYF
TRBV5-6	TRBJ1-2	CASSLQGAVRNGYTF
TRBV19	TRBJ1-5	CASSPVVGSNQPQHF
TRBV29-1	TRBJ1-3	CSVGDANSGNTIYF
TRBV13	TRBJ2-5	CASSLDGKETQYF
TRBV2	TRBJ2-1	CASLNYNEQFF
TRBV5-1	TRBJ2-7	CASRPGQGAYEQYF